These T cell receptor beta chains were read from a single sample in a study of beta chain features in type 1 diabetes. TCRdb's copy holds only in-frame clones and misses some; the assay was immunoSEQ multiplex PCR. The sample includes fewer than 250,000 clones, about 14% of them seen just once. Sequencing was done on a sample of naive CD4+ T cells from blood. These receptors were obtained from a woman between 40 and 50 years old in good health. CDR3s include the opening cysteine and the closing phenylalanine or tryptophan. The order of the fields is clone size, V gene, J gene, D gene, CDR3 length, CDR3 protein, CDR3 DNA. D genes are given only for firm matches. Rows may omit the clone size; those that give it use once, few, many or a size class.

>few|TRBV7-9|TRBJ1-6|TRBD1|16
CASSGDRDGRNSPLHF
TGTGCCAGCAGCGGGGACAGGGATGGTCGGAATTCACCCCTCCACTTT
>few|TRBV6-6|TRBJ1-5|TRBD1|16
CASSYHGQGYNQPQHF
TGTGCCAGCAGTTACCACGGACAGGGGTATAATCAGCCCCAGCATTTT
>.|TRBV5-1|TRBJ2-1|TRBD1|14
CASSPQGAGYEQFF
TGCGCCAGCAGCCCCCAGGGGGCCGGTTATGAGCAGTTCTTC
>.|TRBV5-6|TRBJ1-6|TRBD1|15
CASSRGQGSTSPLHF
TGTGCCAGCAGCCGGGGACAGGGTAGCACTTCACCCCTCCACTTT
>.|TRBV5-1|TRBJ2-3|TRBD2|17
CASSLWTSGGRTDTQYF
TGCGCCAGCAGCTTGTGGACTAGCGGGGGGCGCACAGATACGCAGTATTTT
>.|TRBV4-1|TRBJ2-7|TRBD2|19
CASSQVLTSGGLGRSEQYF
TGCGCCAGCAGCCAAGTTCTTACTAGCGGGGGGCTCGGCCGGAGCGAGCAGTACTTC
>few|TRBV9|TRBJ2-2|.|14
CASGRAPGTGELFF
TGTGCCAGTGGGCGGGCCCCTGGCACCGGGGAGCTGTTTTTT
>few|TRBV5-4|TRBJ1-6|.|15
CASSLGQAYNSPLHF
TGTGCCAGCAGCTTGGGACAGGCTTATAATTCACCCCTCCACTTT
>.|TRBV4-3|TRBJ2-7|TRBD1|14
CASSHRQGDYEQYF
TGCGCCAGCAGCCATCGACAGGGCGACTACGAGCAGTACTTC
>.|TRBV27|TRBJ2-6|.|15
CASSLTGSGANVLTF
TGTGCCAGCAGTTTAACGGGCTCTGGGGCCAACGTCCTGACTTTC
>.|TRBV7-9|TRBJ2-2|TRBD1|15
CASSLRDRATGELFF
TGTGCCAGCAGCTTACGAGACAGGGCCACCGGGGAGCTGTTTTTT
>.|TRBV25-1|TRBJ1-4|.|15
CASSDPAGRNEKLFF
TGTGCCAGCAGTGATCCGGCAGGAAGAAATGAAAAACTGTTTTTT
>.|TRBV19|TRBJ2-7|.|13
CASSRRERDEQYF
TGTGCCAGTAGCCGGAGAGAGAGGGACGAGCAGTACTTC
>once|TRBV9|TRBJ1-2|.|14
CASSVAAGVGGYTF
TGTGCCAGCAGCGTAGCAGCAGGGGTGGGTGGCTACACCTTC
>many|TRBV29-1|TRBJ2-7|.|12
CSAWGGPYEQYF
TGCAGCGCCTGGGGAGGTCCGTACGAGCAGTACTTC
>few|TRBV7-2|TRBJ2-1|.|16
CASSLDSPRGGNEQFF
TGTGCCAGCAGCTTAGATAGCCCTAGGGGGGGTAATGAGCAGTTCTTC
>few|TRBV6-1|TRBJ2-1|.|14
CASTGRQRGNEQFF
TGTGCCAGCACGGGCAGGCAAAGGGGCAATGAGCAGTTCTTC
>.|TRBV19|TRBJ1-4|TRBD1|15
CASSWGTGSSEKLFF
TGTGCCAGTAGTTGGGGGACAGGGAGCAGTGAAAAACTGTTTTTT
>.|TRBV9|TRBJ2-7|TRBD2|15
CASSVALGGGGEQYF
TGTGCCAGCAGCGTAGCCCTCGGGGGGGGTGGAGAGCAGTACTTC
>once|TRBV18|TRBJ2-1|TRBD1|14
CASSPGQGVNEQFF
TGTGCCAGCTCCCCGGGACAGGGAGTAAATGAGCAGTTCTTC
>few|TRBV9|TRBJ2-1|.|15
CASSVGSYSYNEQFF
TGTGCCAGCAGCGTAGGATCTTACTCGTACAATGAGCAGTTCTTC
>.|TRBV7-2|TRBJ1-2|.|13
CASSIGPGYGYTF
TGTGCCAGCAGCATCGGCCCCGGGTATGGCTACACCTTC
>.|TRBV5-4|TRBJ1-6|.|15
CASSRGEGRDSPLHF
TGTGCCAGCAGCCGGGGGGAGGGACGCGATTCACCCCTCCACTTT
>few|TRBV5-6|TRBJ2-5|TRBD2|15
CASSFERGVEETQYF
TGTGCCAGCAGCTTCGAGCGGGGGGTAGAAGAGACCCAGTACTTC
>.|TRBV18|TRBJ2-5|.|14
CASSPPGLQETQYF
TGTGCCAGCTCACCACCGGGACTCCAAGAGACCCAGTACTTC
>few|TRBV5-6|TRBJ2-2|TRBD2|16
CASSRGGQPNTGELFF
TGTGCCAGCAGCCGCGGGGGGCAACCGAACACCGGGGAGCTGTTTTTT
>.|TRBV5-1|TRBJ1-4|TRBD1|15
CASSLGTGRNEKLFF
TGCGCCAGCAGCTTGGGGACAGGGCGTAATGAAAAACTGTTTTTT
>.|TRBV7-9|TRBJ1-5|.|16
CASSLGEGGGNQPQHF
TGTGCCAGCAGCTTAGGAGAGGGAGGCGGCAATCAGCCCCAGCATTTT
>few|TRBV5-1|TRBJ2-7|.|14
CASVQGTVSYEQYF
TGCGCCAGCGTCCAGGGGACGGTCTCCTACGAGCAGTACTTC
>.|TRBV5-1|TRBJ2-7|.|12
CASSQGSYEQYF
TGCGCCAGCAGCCAGGGCTCCTACGAGCAGTACTTC
>.|TRBV5-1|TRBJ2-5|TRBD1|14
CASSFTTGSETQYF
TGCGCCAGCAGCTTCACGACAGGGTCTGAGACCCAGTACTTC
>few|TRBV7-9|TRBJ1-3|.|14
CASSLVDSGNTIYF
TGTGCCAGCAGCTTAGTAGACTCTGGAAACACCATATATTTT
>few|TRBV7-9|TRBJ2-5|TRBD2|19
CASSLFGTRDFWLKETQYF
TGTGCCAGCAGCTTATTCGGGACTAGGGACTTTTGGCTTAAAGAGACCCAGTACTTC
>few|TRBV4-2|TRBJ2-1|TRBD2|17
CASSQDVGRGGTHEQFF
TGTGCCAGCAGCCAAGATGTAGGGCGGGGGGGCACGCATGAGCAGTTCTTC
>once|TRBV5-4|TRBJ2-5|TRBD2|18
CASSFRGGPGVNRETQYF
TGTGCCAGCAGCTTCCGCGGGGGGCCGGGTGTAAACCGAGAGACCCAGTACTTC
>few|TRBV29-1|TRBJ1-2|TRBD1|17
CSALNRGRESRSYGYTF
TGCAGCGCACTAAACAGGGGGCGGGAGAGTCGGTCCTATGGCTACACCTTC
>few|TRBV4-3|TRBJ2-2|.|15
CASSQGDRNTGELFF
TGCGCCAGCAGCCAAGGAGACAGGAACACCGGGGAGCTGTTTTTT
>few|TRBV19|TRBJ2-7|.|14
CASSITGDSYEQYF
TGTGCCAGTAGTATAACGGGTGACTCCTACGAGCAGTACTTC
>.|TRBV6-5|TRBJ1-2|TRBD1|14
CASNYAGTGIGYTF
TGTGCCAGCAACTATGCCGGGACAGGGATTGGCTACACCTTC
>few|TRBV28|TRBJ2-3|.|13
CASSPLRADTQYF
TGTGCCAGCAGTCCACTCAGGGCAGATACGCAGTATTTT
>few|TRBV27|TRBJ1-1|.|15
CASSLAGTLNTEAFF
TGTGCCAGCAGTTTAGCAGGGACACTGAACACTGAAGCTTTCTTT
>few|TRBV5-1|TRBJ1-3|.|14
CASSLDSSGNTIYF
TGCGCCAGCAGCTTGGACAGCTCTGGAAACACCATATATTTT
>.|TRBV6-1|TRBJ1-1|.|13
CASSRQGSSSAFF
TGTGCCAGCAGTCGCCAGGGATCTTCGTCGGCTTTCTTT
>.|TRBV14|TRBJ1-2|.|14
CASSPGGGHYGYTF
TGTGCCAGCAGCCCCGGCGGGGGGCACTATGGCTACACCTTC
>.|TRBV5-4|TRBJ2-7|TRBD1|13
CASSKQGTYEQYF
TGTGCCAGCAGCAAACAGGGGACCTACGAGCAGTACTTC
>few|TRBV29-1|TRBJ1-2|.|12
CSVEGAEYGYTF
TGCAGCGTTGAGGGGGCTGAGTATGGCTACACCTTC
>few|TRBV7-2|TRBJ2-7|TRBD1|15
CASSPLGQGTYEQYF
TGTGCCAGCAGCCCACTAGGACAGGGCACCTACGAGCAGTACTTC